One T cell receptor beta chain is described in this entry. The target antigen is unknown. TCRdb re-called the reads with MiXCR, one entry per CDR3 protein. The data show about 920,000 distinct CDR3 sequences, with approximately 31% seen just once and roughly an eighth held by the top ten. Per the germline V gene, CDR1 is MNHEY and CDR2 is SVGAGI. The CDR3 has 16 residues. V was cut by 7 bases and J by 9 bases, with 27 bases left in between. This record comes from a study of T cell repertoires in cytomegalovirus infection. Whole-study context: Indications came from public TCR beta signatures; they pointed to CMV infection and to a matching HLA type. Study results and limitations: Cumulative public TCR beta family frequency identified carriers of CMV plus the relevant HLA.

The clonotype was recovered from a human donor in good health (CMV status not recorded). Some clones in this sample may be carry-over from other donors' samples. This chain joins TRBV6-5 and TRBJ1-1, with D unclear. The sample consisted of cultured CD8+ T cells from PBMCs, taken from culture after CMV antigen stimulation. The CDR3 DNA is TGTGCCAGCATCCAAACCCCCACCTACTCCAAACGCCAAGCTTTCTTT. This codes for CASIQTPTYSKRQAFF.